The T cell receptor beta chain described here comes from a study of shared clonotypes between healthy human individuals (dated by TCRdb to 2018 to 2020). Background on the whole study: A couple of women and three men aged 18 to 49 years were included in the cohort. For each donor, CD4 naive and CD4 memory were each given three plates, CD8 naive was given two plates, and CD8 memory was given one plate. Blood TCR repertoires of a handful of healthy adults were deeply sequenced to estimate repertoire size and the extent of clonotype sharing between individuals. Libraries were prepared and TCR repertoires were sequenced by different laboratories using diverse techniques, in order to increase sequencing depth and limit assay-specific biases. Each donor's leukapheresis produced roughly between roughly 0.85 and 9.5 billion PBMCs.

TCR CDR3 regions were amplified from genomic DNA by multiplex PCR using the deep immunoSEQ assay. For each cell subset, the extracted genomic DNA was distributed evenly across all wells of several immunoSEQ 96-well plates, and each plate served as one replicate. For sorted subsets, roughly 200 ng of genomic DNA, equivalent to about 30,000 T cell genomes, went into each replicate PCR. Purified libraries were measured with a Qubit 3.0 fluorometer, size-checked on a Bioanalyzer 2100, and measured again with the KAPA Library Quantification kit. A separate single-read 150-cycle Illumina NextSeq 550 flow cell was used to sequence each immunoSEQ 96-well plate. Under the source paper's analysis protocol: Because only junctional sequences without quality scores were contained in the immunoSEQ output, filtering matching that applied to full-length reads could not be performed. To assign V/J genes and CDR3, sequences were annotated using PyIR, a Python wrapper for IgBLAST v1.9, with IMGT germline references. Reads with weak V/J assignments (E-value above 1e-6), missing CDR3, stop codons, out-of-frame junctions, or ambiguous translated residues were removed. V3J clonotypes were defined by identical inferred V gene, J gene, and CDR3 amino acid sequence. Percentage overlap between repertoires was computed as shared unique clonotypes divided by the size of the smaller repertoire. Three approaches were used to assess repertoire richness: RTK rarefaction, the Chao1 estimator, and Recon v2.1 estimates of unobserved clonotypes. OLGA was used to compute generation probabilities for all TCRbeta clonotypes that the gDNA method yielded from a handful of donors. What TCRdb holds here is the immuneACCESS table cut down to in-frame rearrangements. Part of the clones is not present; checked against another copy, under half of the missing clones reflect an unresolved V gene, and the others are unexplained. That table gives V, J and clone size, and the DNA gave D and trimming. The sample table shows just over 2,000,000 clones, and 85% to 95% are seen once. Of the sample, more than 0.1% falls within the top ten clones.

Donors were healthy HIV-negative adults with no recently reported acute infections or vaccinations. Every donor was a Caucasian adult living in Nashville, Tennessee, USA. CD4+ T cells were enriched by magnetic negative selection; naive cells were then positively selected on CD45RA, and the negative fraction formed the memory subset. After blood collection by leukapheresis, PBMCs were isolated using Ficoll-Histopaque density gradient centrifugation and then cryopreserved in the vapor phase of liquid nitrogen. Analytical flow cytometry was used to check the purity and quantity of every magnetically sorted T cell population. Genomic DNA was isolated from every sorted fraction and measured by UV absorbance on a Nanodrop 2000c. Paper-wide results and their limitations: Incomplete sequencing was indicated by rarefaction of sorted-subset datasets, despite the large sequencing depth. Clonotypes shared by all four sorted-subset donors showed higher generation probabilities than non-shared clonotypes. About 4.5% of naive CD4, around 3.5% of naive CD8, 2.3% of memory CD4, and around 0.4% of memory CD8 clonotypes were shared across several donors. Because the study included only a small number of donors, the genetic and exposure-history diversity represented was limited. Pairwise subsampling indicated that sequencing depth was expected to affect the degree of clonotype sharing among donors. Sampling was limited to blood, and TCR repertoires in tissue likely differ from TCR repertoires in blood. Naive subsets generally had larger estimated clonotype richness than memory subsets.

V gives up 3 bases and J gives up 3 bases, and the segment between their germline ends measures 12 bases. The CDR3 has 14 amino acids, counting the end cysteine and phenylalanine. Only the CDR3 DNA stays, 42 bases, in frame from base 1. Reading the germline V gene gives CDR1 SNHLY and CDR2 FYNNEI. For this clone: The antigen this receptor binds is unknown. The input lacks base qualities; no much larger clone sits a single base away.

This TCR was sampled from a man aged 18 to 30 in good health. The rearrangement combines TRBV2 with TRBJ2-7, with an unclear D gene assignment. The sequenced material came from naive CD4+ T cells sorted from blood. What the cell subset or site label conveys for this sample: CD45RA+ positively selected. CDR3 protein: CASSEGLIIYEQYF. The DNA is TGTGCCAGCAGTGAGGGTTTAATTATCTACGAGCAGTACTTC.